This T cell receptor (beta chain) derives from a study of T cells expressing NK-cell markers. In the study overall: Serological testing identified most of the eight sequenced donors as HCMV-seropositive and one as seronegative. Findings and limits, study-wide: Several donors showed dominant NKG2C+ clonotypes comprising about 1.0-7.5% of their CD8+ T cells. Four donors likewise had their CD3+CD56-NKG2C+ fraction led by these clonotypes.

For TCR beta, cDNA was produced by 5'RACE template switching with UMIs. TCRdb reprocessed the 5' RACE reads, with one entry per CDR3 protein and no DNA. The ten top clones account for over 1.1%, within a sample of around 470,000 distinct CDR3 sequences. A word on this clonotype: Its antigen is undetermined.

The germline V gene encodes CDR1 SGHRS and CDR2 YFSETQ. The CDR3 runs 14 residues. The sample consisted of blood T cells: a sorted CD56 or NKG2C T cell subset, CD4+ or CD8+ T cells, or bulk PBMC T cells (not recorded which). The chain combines TRBV5-1 with TRBJ1-1. The TCR was taken from a woman aged 50 to 60 in good health. The CDR3 here is CASSFKGLSTEAFF.